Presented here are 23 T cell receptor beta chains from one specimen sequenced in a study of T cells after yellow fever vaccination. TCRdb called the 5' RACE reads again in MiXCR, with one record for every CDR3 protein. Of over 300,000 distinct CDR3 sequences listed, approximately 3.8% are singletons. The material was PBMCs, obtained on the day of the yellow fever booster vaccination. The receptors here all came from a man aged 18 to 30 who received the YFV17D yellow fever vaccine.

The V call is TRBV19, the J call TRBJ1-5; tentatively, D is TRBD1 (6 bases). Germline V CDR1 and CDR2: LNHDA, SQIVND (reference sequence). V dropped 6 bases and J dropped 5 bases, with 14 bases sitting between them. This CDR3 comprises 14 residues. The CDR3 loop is CASSQTGLHQPQHF. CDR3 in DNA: TGTGCCAGTAGCCAAACAGGGCTCCATCAGCCCCAGCATTTT.

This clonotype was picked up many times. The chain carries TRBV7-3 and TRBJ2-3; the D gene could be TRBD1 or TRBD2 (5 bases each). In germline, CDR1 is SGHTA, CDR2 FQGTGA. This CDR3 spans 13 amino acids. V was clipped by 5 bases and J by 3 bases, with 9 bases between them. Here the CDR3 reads CASSRGLTDTQYF. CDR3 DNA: TGTGCCAGCAGCCGGGGCCTGACAGATACGCAGTATTTT.

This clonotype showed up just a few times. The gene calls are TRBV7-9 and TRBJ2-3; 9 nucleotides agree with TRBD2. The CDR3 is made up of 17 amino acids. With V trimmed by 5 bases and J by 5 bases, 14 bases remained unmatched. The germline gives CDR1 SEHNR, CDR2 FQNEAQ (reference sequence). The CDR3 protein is CASSPLPRGGPVDTQYF. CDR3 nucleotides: TGTGCCAGCAGCCCCCTTCCGCGGGGGGGCCCGGTAGATACGCAGTATTTT.

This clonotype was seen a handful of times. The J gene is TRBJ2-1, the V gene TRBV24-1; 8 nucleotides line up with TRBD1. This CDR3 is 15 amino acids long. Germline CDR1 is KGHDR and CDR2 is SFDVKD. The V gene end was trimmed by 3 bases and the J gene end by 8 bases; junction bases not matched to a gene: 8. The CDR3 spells CATSDVDREWDEQFF. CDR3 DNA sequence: TGTGCCACCAGTGATGTGGACAGGGAATGGGATGAGCAGTTCTTC.

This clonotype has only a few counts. The CDR3 protein is CASTGGSGGPYEQYF. CDR3 sequence (DNA): TGTGCCAGTACGGGTGGAAGCGGGGGTCCCTACGAGCAGTACTTC. The V and J genes are TRBV19 and TRBJ2-7; 8 nucleotides align to TRBD2. After removal of 7 bases from V and 2 bases from J, the junction contained 10 bases not matched to a gene. Per the germline V gene, CDR1 is LNHDA and CDR2 is SQIVND (reference sequence). The CDR3 covers 15 residues.

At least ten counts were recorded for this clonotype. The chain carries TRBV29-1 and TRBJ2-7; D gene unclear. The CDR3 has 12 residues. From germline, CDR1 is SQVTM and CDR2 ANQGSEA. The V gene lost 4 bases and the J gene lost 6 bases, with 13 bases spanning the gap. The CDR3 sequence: CSVVGDPSEQYF. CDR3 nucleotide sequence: TGCAGCGTTGTTGGGGATCCCTCCGAGCAGTACTTC.

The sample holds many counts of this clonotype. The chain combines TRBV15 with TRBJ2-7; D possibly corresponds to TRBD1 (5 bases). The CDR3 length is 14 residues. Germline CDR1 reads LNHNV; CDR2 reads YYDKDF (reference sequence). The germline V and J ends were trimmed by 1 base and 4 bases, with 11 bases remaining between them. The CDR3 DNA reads TGTGCCACCAGCAGAGGGAACAGGCCTTACGAGCAGTACGTC. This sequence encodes CATSRGNRPYEQYV.

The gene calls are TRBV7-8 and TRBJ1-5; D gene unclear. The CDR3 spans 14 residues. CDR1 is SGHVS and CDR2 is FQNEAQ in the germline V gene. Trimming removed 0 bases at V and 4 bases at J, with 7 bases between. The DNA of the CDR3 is TGTGCCAGCAGCTTAGCGGTTCGGAATCAGCCCCAGCATTTT. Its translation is CASSLAVRNQPQHF. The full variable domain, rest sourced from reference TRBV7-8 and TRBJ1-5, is GAGVSQSPRYKVAKRGQDVALRCDPISGHVSLFWYQQALGQGPEFLTYFQNEAQLDKSGLPSDRFFAERPEGSVSTLKIQRTQQEDSAVYLCASSLAVRNQPQHFGDGTRLSIL.

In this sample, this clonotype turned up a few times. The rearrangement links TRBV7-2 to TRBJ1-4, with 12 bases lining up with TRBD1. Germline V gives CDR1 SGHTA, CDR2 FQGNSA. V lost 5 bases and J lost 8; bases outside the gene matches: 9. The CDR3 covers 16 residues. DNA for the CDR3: TGTGCCAGCAGCCCTGGGGACAGGGGGCGCAGGGAAAAACTGTTTTTT. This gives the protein CASSPGDRGRREKLFF.

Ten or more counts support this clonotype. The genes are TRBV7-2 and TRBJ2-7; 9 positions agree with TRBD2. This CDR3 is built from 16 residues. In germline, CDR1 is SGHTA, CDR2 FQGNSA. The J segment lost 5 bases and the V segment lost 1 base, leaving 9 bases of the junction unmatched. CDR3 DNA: TGTGCCAGCAGCTTAGAAGGCGGGGGGGCCGGTCACGAGCAGTACGTC. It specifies CASSLEGGGAGHEQYV.

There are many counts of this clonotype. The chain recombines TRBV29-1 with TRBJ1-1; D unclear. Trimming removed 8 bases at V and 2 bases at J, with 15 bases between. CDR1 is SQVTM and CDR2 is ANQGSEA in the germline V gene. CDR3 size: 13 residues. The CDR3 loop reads CSLLGPFNTEAFF. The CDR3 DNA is TGCAGCCTTCTAGGGCCGTTCAACACTGAAGCTTTCTTT.

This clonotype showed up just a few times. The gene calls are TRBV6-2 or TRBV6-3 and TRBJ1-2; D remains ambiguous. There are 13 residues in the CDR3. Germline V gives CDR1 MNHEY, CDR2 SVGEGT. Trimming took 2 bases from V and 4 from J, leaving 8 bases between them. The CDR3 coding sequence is TGTGCCAGCAGTTACCAAGCAATCTATGGCTACACCTTC. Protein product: CASSYQAIYGYTF.

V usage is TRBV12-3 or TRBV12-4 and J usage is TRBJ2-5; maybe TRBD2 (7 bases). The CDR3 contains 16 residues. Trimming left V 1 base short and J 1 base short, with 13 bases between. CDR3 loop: CASSLVGRGFQETQYF. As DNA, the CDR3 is TGTGCCAGCAGTTTAGTGGGGAGGGGGTTCCAAGAGACCCAGTACTTC.

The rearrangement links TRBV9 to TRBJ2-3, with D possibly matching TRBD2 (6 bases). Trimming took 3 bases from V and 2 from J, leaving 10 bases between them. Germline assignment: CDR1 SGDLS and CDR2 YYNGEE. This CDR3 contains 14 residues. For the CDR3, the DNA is TGTGCCAGCAGCGCGGGACTCCTCACAGATACGCAGTATTTT. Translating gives CASSAGLLTDTQYF. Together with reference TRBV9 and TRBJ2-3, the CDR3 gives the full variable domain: DSGVTQTPKHLITATGQRVTLRCSPRSGDLSVYWYQQSLDQGLQFLIQYYNGEERAKGNILERFSAQQFPDLHSELNLSSLELGDSALYFCASSAGLLTDTQYFGPGTRLTVL.

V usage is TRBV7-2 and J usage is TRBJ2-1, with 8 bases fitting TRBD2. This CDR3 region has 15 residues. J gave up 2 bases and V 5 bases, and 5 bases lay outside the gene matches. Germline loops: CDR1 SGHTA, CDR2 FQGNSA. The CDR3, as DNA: TGTGCCAGCAGCCGGGGCGGGGGGACCTACAATGAGCAGTTCTTC. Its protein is CASSRGGGTYNEQFF. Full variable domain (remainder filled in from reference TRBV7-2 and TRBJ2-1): GAGVSQSPSNKVTEKGKDVELRCDPISGHTALYWYRQSLGQGLEFLIYFQGNSAPDKSGLPSDRFSAERTGGSVSTLTIQRTQQEDSAVYLCASSRGGGTYNEQFFGPGTRLTVL.

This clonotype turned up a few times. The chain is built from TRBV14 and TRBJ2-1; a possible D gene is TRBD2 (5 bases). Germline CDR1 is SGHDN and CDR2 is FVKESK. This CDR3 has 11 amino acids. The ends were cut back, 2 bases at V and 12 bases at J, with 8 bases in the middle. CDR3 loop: CASSQLSGQFF. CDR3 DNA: TGTGCCAGCAGCCAATTGAGCGGGCAGTTCTTC.

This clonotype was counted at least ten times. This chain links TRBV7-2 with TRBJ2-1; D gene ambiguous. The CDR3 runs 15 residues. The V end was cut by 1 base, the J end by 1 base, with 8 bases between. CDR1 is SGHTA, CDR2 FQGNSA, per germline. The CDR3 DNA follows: TGTGCCAGCAGCTTAGACGTCTTATCCTACAATGAGCAGTTCTTC. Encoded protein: CASSLDVLSYNEQFF.

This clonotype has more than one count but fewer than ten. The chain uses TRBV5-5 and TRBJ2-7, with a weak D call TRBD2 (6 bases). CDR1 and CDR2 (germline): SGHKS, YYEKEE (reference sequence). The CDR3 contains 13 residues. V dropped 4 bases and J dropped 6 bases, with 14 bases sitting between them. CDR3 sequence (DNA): TGTGCCAGCAGCCCCAGACTAGGATCCGAGCAGTACGTC. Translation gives CASSPRLGSEQYV.

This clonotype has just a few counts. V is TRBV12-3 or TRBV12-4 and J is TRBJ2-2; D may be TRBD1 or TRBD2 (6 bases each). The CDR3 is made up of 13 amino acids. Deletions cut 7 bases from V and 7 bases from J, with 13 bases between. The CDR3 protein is CASKPGAVGELFF. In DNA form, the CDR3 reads TGTGCCAGCAAGCCGGGGGCCGTCGGGGAGCTGTTTTTT.

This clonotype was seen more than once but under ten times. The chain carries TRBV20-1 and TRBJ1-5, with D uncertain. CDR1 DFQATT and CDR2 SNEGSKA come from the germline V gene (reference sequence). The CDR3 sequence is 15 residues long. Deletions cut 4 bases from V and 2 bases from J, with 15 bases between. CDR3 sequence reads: CSANSVEGGNQPQHF. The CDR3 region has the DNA TGCAGTGCTAACTCCGTCGAAGGCGGCAATCAGCCCCAGCATTTT.

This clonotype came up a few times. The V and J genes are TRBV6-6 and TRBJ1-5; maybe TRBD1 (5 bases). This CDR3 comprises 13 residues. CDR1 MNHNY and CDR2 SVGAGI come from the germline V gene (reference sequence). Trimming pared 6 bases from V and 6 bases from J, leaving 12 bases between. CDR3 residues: CASRTGSGQPQHF. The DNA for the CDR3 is TGTGCCAGCAGAACAGGATCGGGTCAGCCCCAGCATTTT.

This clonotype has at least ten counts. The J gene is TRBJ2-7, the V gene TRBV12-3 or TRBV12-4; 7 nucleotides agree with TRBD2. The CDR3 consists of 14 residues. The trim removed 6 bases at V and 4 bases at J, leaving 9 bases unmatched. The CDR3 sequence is CASSTRVGGYEQYF. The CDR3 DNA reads TGTGCCAGCAGCACTCGCGTGGGAGGGTACGAGCAGTACTTC.

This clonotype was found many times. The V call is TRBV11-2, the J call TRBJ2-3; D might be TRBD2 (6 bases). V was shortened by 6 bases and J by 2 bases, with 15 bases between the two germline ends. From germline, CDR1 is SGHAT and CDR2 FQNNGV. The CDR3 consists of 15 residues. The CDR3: CASSPKAGNTDTQYF. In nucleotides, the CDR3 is TGTGCCAGCAGTCCTAAGGCGGGGAACACAGATACGCAGTATTTT.